This T cell receptor beta chain was recorded in a study of cytomegalovirus exposure and HLA in healthy donors. As for the study in general: A previous analysis identified approximately 110 million unique TCR beta sequences derived from roughly 180 million T cells. Broader study findings: HLA alleles showed associations with approximately 15,000 TCR beta sequences in a later analysis, at a 0.05 false discovery rate.

It was with 60 Vbeta and 13 Jbeta primers that the PCR ran. Some clones are missing from TCRdb's copy, which holds only in-frame ones; the method was immunoSEQ multiplex PCR. The sample shows about 160,000 clones, about 75% of them seen only once. Trimming removed 11 bases from V and 7 bases from J, with 17 bases in between. Germline CDR1 is SGHVS and CDR2 is FQNEAQ. CDR3 length equals 12 residues. Remarks on this clone: Its specificity is unknown.

The donors, nominally healthy at sampling, likely had unrecorded immune exposures. Sequencing was carried out using PBMCs. The J gene is TRBJ1-1, the V gene TRBV7-8; D possibly corresponds to TRBD1 (5 bases). The sequence derives from a man in his late teens or twenties in good health and CMV-seropositive. CDR3 amino acids: CAEVSREGEAFF. Here the CDR3 DNA reads TGTGCCGAGGTCTCCAGGGAGGGTGAAGCTTTCTTT. Variable domain in full (rest from reference TRBV7-8 and TRBJ1-1): GAGVSQSPRYKVAKRGQDVALRCDPISGHVSLFWYQQALGQGPEFLTYFQNEAQLDKSGLPSDRFFAERPEGSVSTLKIQRTQQEDSAVYLCAEVSREGEAFFGQGTRLTVV.